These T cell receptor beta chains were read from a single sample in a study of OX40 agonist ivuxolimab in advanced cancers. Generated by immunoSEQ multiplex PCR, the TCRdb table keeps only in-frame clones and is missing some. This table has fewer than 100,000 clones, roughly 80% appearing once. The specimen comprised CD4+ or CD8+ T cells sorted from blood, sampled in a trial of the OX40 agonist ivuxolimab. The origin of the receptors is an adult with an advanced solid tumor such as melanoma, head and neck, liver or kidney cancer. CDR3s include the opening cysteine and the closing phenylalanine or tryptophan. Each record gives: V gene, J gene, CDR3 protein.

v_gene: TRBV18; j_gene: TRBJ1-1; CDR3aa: CASSPMDTSGALNTEAFF
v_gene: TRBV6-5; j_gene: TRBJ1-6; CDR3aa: CASRRDRGNSPLHF
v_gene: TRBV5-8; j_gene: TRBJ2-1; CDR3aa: CASSLEVGQGYHEQFF
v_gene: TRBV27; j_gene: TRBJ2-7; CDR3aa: CASSGTRRVSVQYF
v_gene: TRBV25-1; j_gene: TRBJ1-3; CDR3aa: CASIPYSGNTIYF
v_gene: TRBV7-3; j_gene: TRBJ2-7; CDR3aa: CASSISGSYEQYF
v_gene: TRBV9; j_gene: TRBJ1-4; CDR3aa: CASSPDREGGKLFF
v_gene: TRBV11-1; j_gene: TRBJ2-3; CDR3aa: CASSLRRGGDRDTQYF
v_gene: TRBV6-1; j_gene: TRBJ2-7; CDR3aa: CASSEDPSQQYF
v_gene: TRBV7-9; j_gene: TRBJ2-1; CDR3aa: CASSLGGYPRNEQFF
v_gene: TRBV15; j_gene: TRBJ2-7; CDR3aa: CATSLASGSRYEQYF
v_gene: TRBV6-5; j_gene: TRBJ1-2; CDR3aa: CASSYREDGYTF
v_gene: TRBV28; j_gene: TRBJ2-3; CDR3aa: CASSLSERGTQYF
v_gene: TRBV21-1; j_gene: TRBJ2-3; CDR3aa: CASSKGDRDTQYF
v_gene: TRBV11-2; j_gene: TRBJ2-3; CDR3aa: CASSSVWRETDTQYF
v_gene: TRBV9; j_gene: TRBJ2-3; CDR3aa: CASSVEGTGRSDTQYF
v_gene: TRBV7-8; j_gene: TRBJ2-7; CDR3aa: CASSPRVSYEQYF
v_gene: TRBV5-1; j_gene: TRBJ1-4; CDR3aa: CASSSGSGREKLFF
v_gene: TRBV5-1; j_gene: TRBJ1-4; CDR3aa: CASSPGQAKGEKLFF
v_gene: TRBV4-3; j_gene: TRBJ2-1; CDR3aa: CASSPRVGTGPYNEQFF
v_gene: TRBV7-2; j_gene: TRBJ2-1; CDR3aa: CASSSAGTSGYNEQFF
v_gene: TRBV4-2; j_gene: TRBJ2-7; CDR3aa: CASSFPGKGLSEQYF
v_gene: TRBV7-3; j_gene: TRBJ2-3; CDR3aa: CASSLTPRGQTDTQYF
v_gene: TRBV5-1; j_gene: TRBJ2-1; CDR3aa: CASSTQGAFYNEQFF
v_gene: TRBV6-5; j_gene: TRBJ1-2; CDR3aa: CASRPEGRGGYTF
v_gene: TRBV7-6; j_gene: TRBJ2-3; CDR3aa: CASSLSMGGALRNTDTQYF
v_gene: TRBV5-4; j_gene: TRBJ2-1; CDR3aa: CASRSGTGVMGEQFF
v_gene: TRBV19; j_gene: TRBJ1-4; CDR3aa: CASSFPPDRGKLFF